This T cell receptor beta chain was captured in a study of Tregs in tolerant kidney transplant recipients. Turning to the study itself: Mixed chimerism was transient after nonmyeloablative marrow transplants from related graft donors.

Thawed PBMCs were FACS-sorted into unstimulated CD4+CD25+CD127- regulatory T cells, CD4+CD25- non-regulatory cells, CD4 and CD8 cells. CDR1 and CDR2 (germline): SGHTA, FQGTGA. This CDR3 comprises 13 residues. Trimming took off 0 bases at V and 5 bases at J, with 5 bases between the two ends. The data were produced by immunoSEQ multiplex PCR, yet TCRdb's version contains in-frame clones alone and is incomplete. Of about 78,000 clones listed, 85% to 95% are singletons. The receptor was derived from a human donor who received a combined kidney and bone marrow transplant. V is TRBV7-3 and J is TRBJ1-5; no firm D call. The specimen comprised Tregs from blood, sampled before the transplant. As DNA, the CDR3 is TGTGCCAGCAGCTTAACCCGAGATCAGCCCCAGCATTTT. This sequence encodes CASSLTRDQPQHF.